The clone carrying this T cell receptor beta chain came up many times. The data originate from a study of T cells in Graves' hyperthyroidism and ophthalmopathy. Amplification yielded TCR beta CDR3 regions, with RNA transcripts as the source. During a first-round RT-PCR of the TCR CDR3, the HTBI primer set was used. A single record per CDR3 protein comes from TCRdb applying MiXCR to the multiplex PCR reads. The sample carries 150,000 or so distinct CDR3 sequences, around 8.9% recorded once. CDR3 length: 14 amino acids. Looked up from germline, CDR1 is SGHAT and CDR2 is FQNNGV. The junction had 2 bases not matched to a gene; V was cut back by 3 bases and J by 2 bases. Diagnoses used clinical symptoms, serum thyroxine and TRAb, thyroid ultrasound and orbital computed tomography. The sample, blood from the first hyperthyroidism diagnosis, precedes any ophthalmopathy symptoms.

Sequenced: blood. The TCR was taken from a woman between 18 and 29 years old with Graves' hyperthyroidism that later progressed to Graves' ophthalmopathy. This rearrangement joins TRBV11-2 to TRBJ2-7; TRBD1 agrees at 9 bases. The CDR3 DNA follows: TGTGCCAGCAGCTTCCGGGACAGGGCCTACGAGCAGTACTTC. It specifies CASSFRDRAYEQYF.